This T cell receptor (beta chain) was obtained from a study of human T cells and chemical hapten exposure. Overall study context: Patients' scalps got diphenylcyclopropenone weekly throughout the roughly 25-week study.

TCRdb fed the RACE reads into MiXCR, producing one record per CDR3 protein. The sample has just under 350,000 distinct CDR3 sequences, around 7% seen once; the top ten hold about 8%. Time point defined: patch test 1, 2 weeks after DPC sensitization. The treatment was: therapeutic diphenylcyclopropenone sensitization with weekly scalp DPC. Each patch test followed a blood draw. The CDR3 totals 17 residues. Germline V gene lookup returns CDR1 SEHNR and CDR2 FQNEAQ (reference sequence). V lost 1 base, J lost 0 bases, and 13 bases lay in between. This clonotype occurred a few times. Its antigen is still unknown. Whole-study results and caveats: A positive correlation with patch test score was shown by PT1 expanded TCR counts. No shift was seen in TCRs above 1 in 1000 frequency with DPC sensitization.

The source is a woman between 18 and 29 years old with alopecia areata. Some clones in this sample may be carry-over from other donors' samples. The chain links TRBV7-9 to TRBJ1-3; no clear D. This specimen was whole blood, taken in connection with sensitization to the hapten diphenylcyclopropenone (DPC). Here the CDR3 DNA reads TGTGCCAGCAGCTTAGGGCCCCCCGTGGCCTCTGGAAACACCATATATTTT. This codes for CASSLGPPVASGNTIYF.